The 21 T cell receptor beta chains below come from one sample, sequenced in a study of T cell responses to AZD1222 COVID-19 vaccine. The protocol was immunoSEQ multiplex PCR, while the TCRdb copy is restricted to in-frame clones and leaves out a portion. The table records about 95,000 clones, roughly 89% of them present only once. The sample consisted of peripheral blood, taken on day 0 of AZD1222 vaccination. Receptors were obtained from an adult in good health.

This sequence joins TRBV28 and TRBJ2-1; D is ambiguous. Trimming removed 2 bases at V and 3 bases at J, with 5 bases between. This CDR3 is built from 13 residues. CDR1 is MDHEN, CDR2 SYDVKM, per germline. CDR3 nucleotide sequence: TGTGCCAGCAGTTTAGTGGGCTACAATGAGCAGTTCTTC. Translating it yields CASSLVGYNEQFF.

The genes are TRBV4-1 and TRBJ1-2; D may be TRBD1 (6 bases). The germline V gene encodes CDR1 MGHRA and CDR2 YSYEKL. V was pared by 1 base and J by 7 bases, with 16 bases between. The CDR3 has 15 amino acids. CDR3 sequence: CASSQAPGGRGGYTF. The CDR3 DNA follows: TGCGCCAGCAGCCAAGCTCCCGGGGGGCGGGGTGGCTACACCTTC.

This sequence joins TRBV5-1 and TRBJ2-1; no firm D call. V was pared by 2 bases and J by 6 bases, with 12 bases between. CDR1 SGHRS and CDR2 YFSETQ come from the germline V gene. The length of the CDR3 is 14 residues. This chain's CDR3 is CASSLYSSANEQFF. CDR3 in DNA: TGCGCCAGCAGCTTATATAGCTCAGCCAATGAGCAGTTCTTC.

This sequence joins TRBV11-1 and TRBJ2-3, with D uncertain. CDR1 SGHAT and CDR2 FQDESV come from the germline V gene (reference sequence). Trimming removed 0 bases at V and 1 base at J, with 8 bases between. CDR3 length: 15 amino acids. CDR3 region: CASSLASPGTDTQYF. CDR3 DNA: TGTGCCAGCAGCTTAGCCTCCCCAGGCACAGATACGCAGTATTTT.

The J gene is TRBJ2-7, the V gene TRBV6-6; no firm D call. From germline, CDR1 is MNHNY and CDR2 SVGAGI (reference sequence). CDR3 size: 13 residues. V was shortened by 0 bases and J by 2 bases, with 5 bases between the two germline ends. The CDR3 is CASSYSNTYEQYF. In DNA form, the CDR3 reads TGTGCCAGCAGTTACTCCAACACCTACGAGCAGTACTTC.

The chain employs TRBV7-2 and TRBJ2-5, with TRBD2 matching 11 bases. Unmatched junction bases numbered 6, after V lost 2 bases and J lost 1 base. Germline assignment: CDR1 SGHTA and CDR2 FQGNSA. The CDR3 is made up of 17 amino acids. The CDR3 DNA is TGTGCCAGCAGCTTACCAGGAGGACTAGCGGGCCAAGAGACCCAGTACTTC. Its protein product is CASSLPGGLAGQETQYF.

The V gene is TRBV28, the J gene TRBJ1-1, with 9 bases that match TRBD1. CDR3 length: 18 residues. Trimming took 2 bases from V and 4 from J; bases not matched to a gene: 14. Germline V CDR1 and CDR2: MDHEN, SYDVKM. The CDR3 loop is CASSLPLTLQGATTEAFF. CDR3 nucleotide sequence: TGTGCCAGCAGTTTACCCCTGACCTTACAGGGGGCGACCACTGAAGCTTTCTTT. Full variable domain (outside the CDR3, taken from reference TRBV28 and TRBJ1-1): DVKVTQSSRYLVKRTGEKVFLECVQDMDHENMFWYRQDPGLGLRLIYFSYDVKMKEKGDIPEGYSVSREKKERFSLILESASTNQTSMYLCASSLPLTLQGATTEAFFGQGTRLTVV.

This clone was recorded a few times. The CDR3 here is CASSQAGVLQYF. CDR3 sequence (DNA): TGTGCCAGCAGCCAAGCTGGGGTATTACAGTATTTT. This chain joins TRBV14 and TRBJ2-3; D is undetermined. The length of the CDR3 is 12 residues. V dropped 1 base and J dropped 12 bases, with 11 bases sitting between them. The germline V gene encodes CDR1 SGHDN and CDR2 FVKESK.

The chain combines TRBV5-5 with TRBJ1-1; D is possibly TRBD1 (5 bases). Per germline, CDR1 SGHKS and CDR2 YYEKEE (reference sequence). V was shortened by 0 bases and J by 3 bases, with 12 bases between the two germline ends. The CDR3 sequence is 15 residues long. In DNA, the CDR3 is TGTGCCAGCAGCTTGGCAGGGCCTGGGTACACTGAAGCTTTCTTT. Its translation is CASSLAGPGYTEAFF.

This sequence joins TRBV20-1 and TRBJ1-1; the D is unclear. This CDR3 is 14 amino acids long. V lost 3 bases and J 7 bases, leaving 18 bases between the germline ends. Germline lookup yields CDR1 DFQATT and CDR2 SNEGSKA (reference sequence). The CDR3 sequence is CSASGFSFSDEAFF. CDR3 DNA sequence: TGCAGTGCTAGTGGGTTTTCGTTCTCGGATGAAGCTTTCTTT.

The rearrangement joins TRBV4-3 to TRBJ2-7; D perhaps matches TRBD2 (6 bases). Germline CDR1 LGHNA, CDR2 YSLEER. V gave up 1 base and J gave up 7 bases, with 8 bases separating them. This CDR3 spans 12 amino acids. This CDR3 reads CASSQVGGEQYF. The CDR3 nucleotides read TGCGCCAGCAGCCAAGTGGGGGGAGAGCAGTACTTC.

The rearrangement links TRBV29-1 to TRBJ1-4; D is perhaps TRBD1 (6 bases). The V gene lost 1 base and the J gene lost 4 bases, with 19 bases spanning the gap. Germline V gene sequence: CDR1 SQVTM, CDR2 ANQGSEA. This CDR3 has 17 amino acids. DNA of the CDR3: TGCAGCGTTGAAGGTTTCATAGGGGGACAAGGTAATGAAAAACTGTTTTTT. Protein sequence: CSVEGFIGGQGNEKLFF.

This sequence joins TRBV18 and TRBJ1-1, with D hard to call. The CDR3 runs 13 residues. Germline V gene lookup returns CDR1 KGHSH and CDR2 LQKENI. V gave up 3 bases and J gave up 1 base, with 6 bases separating them. This CDR3 is CASSPIRNTEAFF. As DNA, the CDR3 is TGTGCCAGCTCACCCATTAGGAACACTGAAGCTTTCTTT. Full variable domain (outside the CDR3, taken from reference TRBV18 and TRBJ1-1): NAGVMQNPRHLVRRRGQEARLRCSPMKGHSHVYWYRQLPEEGLKFMVYLQKENIIDESGMPKERFSAEFPKEGPSILRIQQVVRGDSAAYFCASSPIRNTEAFFGQGTRLTVV.

The chain joins TRBV9 to TRBJ2-2; D uncertain. Germline V lookup: CDR1 SGDLS, CDR2 YYNGEE. This CDR3 comprises 15 residues. V was trimmed by 3 bases and J by 4 bases, leaving 13 bases between them. DNA for the CDR3: TGTGCCAGCAGCGCGCTCCCAGAGAGCACCGGGGAGCTGTTTTTT. It codes for CASSALPESTGELFF.

This clone occurred once. The chain uses TRBV3-1 (or the pseudogene TRBV3-2) and TRBJ2-5; tentative D call: TRBD2 (7 bases). Germline V gives CDR1 LGHDT, CDR2 YNNKEL (reference sequence). This CDR3 is built from 15 residues. Trimming took off 0 bases at V and 1 base at J, with 9 bases between the two ends. In nucleotides, the CDR3 is TGTGCCAGCAGCCAAGAGGCGGGGGCCCAAGAGACCCAGTACTTC. It codes for CASSQEAGAQETQYF.

This sequence joins TRBV4-3 and TRBJ1-2, with D perhaps matching TRBD1 (5 bases). The ends were cut back, 2 bases at V and 6 bases at J, with 19 bases in the middle. CDR1 is LGHNA, CDR2 YSLEER, per germline. CDR3 size: 16 residues. The CDR3 nucleotides read TGCGCCAGCAGCCAATCCGGGACCGACGCCGGGGATGGCTACACCTTC. Protein sequence: CASSQSGTDAGDGYTF.

This clone was observed once. The rearrangement links TRBV4-2 to TRBJ2-3; D gene ambiguous. V dropped 4 bases and J dropped 6 bases, with 5 bases sitting between them. Germline CDR1 LGHNA, CDR2 YNFKEQ. The CDR3 loop spans 11 amino acids. The CDR3 here is CASSLGDTQYF. The CDR3 DNA follows: TGTGCCAGCAGCCTTGGGGATACGCAGTATTTT.

The chain employs TRBV10-3 and TRBJ2-6; 7 bases are shared with TRBD1. Trimming removed 4 bases from V and 4 bases from J; junction bases left unmatched: 4. This CDR3 contains 15 residues. CDR1 and CDR2 from the germline V gene are ENHRY and SYGVKD. CDR3 loop: CAISGTGVGANVLTF. In DNA, the CDR3 is TGTGCCATCAGTGGAACAGGGGTAGGGGCCAACGTCCTGACTTTC.

The chain employs TRBV7-9 and TRBJ2-3; D remains unclear. The V gene's germline CDR1 is SEHNR and CDR2 FQNEAQ (reference sequence). V dropped 4 bases and J dropped 2 bases, with 10 bases sitting between them. The CDR3 has 14 residues. The CDR3 DNA reads as TGTGCCAGCAGCTATTCCGCGACCACAGATACGCAGTATTTT. Protein product: CASSYSATTDTQYF.

This chain connects TRBV10-2 to TRBJ1-2; D ambiguous. Germline V lookup: CDR1 WSHSY, CDR2 SAAADI. Trimming took 0 bases from V and 0 from J, leaving 11 bases between them. The CDR3 has 16 amino acids. The CDR3 DNA is TGCGCCAGCAGTGAGTCGACTTCTCCGACTAACTATGGCTACACCTTC. Translating it yields CASSESTSPTNYGYTF.

The rearrangement links TRBV7-2 to TRBJ2-2; 7 bases match TRBD1. Per the germline V gene, CDR1 is SGHTA and CDR2 is FQGNSA. Trimming at V came to 5 bases and at J to 5 bases, leaving 8 bases not matched to a gene. The CDR3 length is 15 residues. Here the CDR3 reads CASSLRQGWTGELFF. DNA of the CDR3: TGTGCCAGCAGCCTCAGACAGGGATGGACCGGGGAGCTGTTTTTT.